This is a list of T cell receptor beta chains from one sample in a study of cytomegalovirus exposure and HLA in healthy donors. Generated by immunoSEQ multiplex PCR, the TCRdb table keeps only in-frame clones and is missing some. The table has hundreds of thousands of clones, about nine tenths seen once; the top ten hold under 0.95%. The sample was PBMCs. These receptors were collected from a young woman in good health and CMV-seronegative. Each CDR3 is given with its conserved first and last residue. D genes are given only for firm matches. Rows give clone size only sometimes, using once, few, many, or a class for an expanded clone.

j_call v_call d_call clone_size cdr3_aa cdr3_nt
TRBJ1-4 TRBV28 TRBD1 NA CASSRQGEVREKLFF TGTGCCAGCAGCCGTCAGGGGGAGGTCCGTGAAAAACTGTTTTTT
TRBJ2-7 TRBV7-9 NA few CASSVNSYEQYF TGTGCCAGCAGCGTAAACTCCTACGAGCAGTACTTC
TRBJ2-5 TRBV28 TRBD2 NA CASSFASGTQYF TGTGCCAGCAGTTTTGCTAGCGGGACCCAGTACTTC
TRBJ2-7 TRBV28 NA NA CASSWGATSRLKNGEQYF TGTGCCAGCAGTTGGGGGGCGACTAGCCGTTTGAAGAATGGCGAGCAGTACTTC
TRBJ1-6 TRBV7-9 NA NA CADSREGANSPLHF TGTGCCGATTCCAGGGAGGGAGCCAATTCACCCCTCCACTTT
TRBJ1-4 TRBV5-1 NA NA CASSAQPGGVWTTNEKLFF TGCGCCAGCAGCGCCCAACCGGGGGGGGTGTGGACAACTAATGAAAAACTGTTTTTT
TRBJ1-1 TRBV7-6 TRBD1 once CASSPPGQGWNTEAFF TGTGCCAGCAGCCCTCCCGGACAGGGTTGGAACACTGAAGCTTTCTTT
TRBJ2-1 TRBV28 TRBD2 once CASSVQGTRYNEQFF TGTGCCAGCAGCGTCCAAGGGACTAGATACAATGAGCAGTTCTTC
TRBJ2-7 TRBV2 NA NA CASRIGDLSYEQYF TGTGCCAGCAGGATCGGGGACTTGTCCTACGAGCAGTACTTC
TRBJ2-3 TRBV7-8 NA NA CASSLGGTGRAQYF TGTGCCAGCAGCTTAGGAGGGACTGGTCGAGCGCAGTATTTT
TRBJ1-2 TRBV28 TRBD1 once CASSSGQGRGYTF TGTGCCAGCAGTTCCGGACAGGGTCGGGGCTACACCTTC
TRBJ2-1 TRBV7-7 NA NA CASSLEGRGEQFF TGTGCCAGCAGCTTAGAGGGCAGGGGTGAGCAGTTCTTC
TRBJ2-2 TRBV28 TRBD1 NA CASSPGTGGELVWLGELFF TGTGCCAGCAGTCCGGGGACAGGGGGCGAACTTGTATGGCTCGGGGAGCTGTTTTTT
TRBJ2-1 TRBV18 NA once CASSPSYEQFF TGTGCCAGCTCACCGTCCTATGAGCAGTTCTTC
TRBJ2-7 TRBV5-1 TRBD2 once CASSSRTSGRACEQYF TGCGCCAGCAGCTCAAGGACTAGCGGGAGGGCCTGCGAGCAGTACTTC
TRBJ1-1 TRBV4-1 TRBD1 NA CASSQVQGVITEAFF TGCGCCAGCAGCCAGGTACAGGGGGTGATCACTGAAGCTTTCTTT
TRBJ1-1 TRBV15 NA NA CATSRGGLNTEAFF TGTGCCACCAGCAGGGGGGGACTGAACACTGAAGCTTTCTTT
TRBJ1-6 TRBV7-9 TRBD1 NA CASRPWTGENSPLHF TGTGCCAGCAGGCCATGGACAGGGGAGAATTCACCCCTCCACTTT
TRBJ2-7 TRBV4-1 TRBD2 NA CASSQTLAAPYEQYF TGCGCCAGCAGCCAGACACTAGCGGCCCCCTACGAGCAGTACTTC
TRBJ1-2 TRBV2 NA few CASTQVASEGYTF TGTGCCAGCACCCAGGTGGCCTCTGAGGGCTACACCTTC
TRBJ1-2 TRBV7-4 TRBD1 NA CASSLGQGAVFYGYTF TGTGCCAGCAGCTTAGGACAGGGGGCGGTTTTCTATGGCTACACCTTC
TRBJ2-3 TRBV5-4 NA NA CASSLGGADTQYF TGTGCCAGCAGCTTAGGAGGGGCAGATACGCAGTATTTT
TRBJ2-2 TRBV19 TRBD1 NA CASSMDRSTGELFF TGTGCCAGTAGTATGGACAGGAGCACCGGGGAGCTGTTTTTT
TRBJ2-7 TRBV6-1 TRBD1 NA CASSRDRAEQYF TGTGCCAGCAGTCGCGACAGGGCCGAGCAGTACTTC
TRBJ2-7 TRBV28 TRBD2 NA CASSFPAGAYEQYF TGTGCCAGCAGTTTCCCGGCGGGAGCCTACGAGCAGTACTTC
TRBJ2-1 TRBV18 TRBD2 NA CASSPPLLAGGPNEQFF TGTGCCAGCTCACCACCTTTACTAGCGGGGGGGCCCAATGAGCAGTTCTTC
TRBJ2-1 TRBV19 NA NA CASSITSSYNEQFF TGTGCCAGTAGTATCACAAGCTCCTACAATGAGCAGTTCTTC
TRBJ2-5 TRBV6-5 NA NA CASSRNRVGTQYF TGTGCCAGCAGCCGCAACAGGGTTGGGACCCAGTACTTC
TRBJ2-6 TRBV7-6 TRBD1 NA CASRKGTGLAGANVLTF TGTGCCAGCAGAAAGGGGACAGGGCTCGCTGGGGCCAACGTCCTGACTTTC
TRBJ2-3 TRBV6-5 TRBD2 NA CASGRLAGKGDTQYF TGTGCCAGCGGCAGACTAGCGGGGAAGGGAGATACGCAGTATTTT
TRBJ1-3 TRBV28 NA NA CASSLKTSGNTIYF TGTGCCAGCAGTTTAAAGACTTCTGGAAACACCATATATTTT
TRBJ2-4 TRBV15 TRBD1 NA CATSRDLQTGGVGNIQYF TGTGCCACCAGCAGAGATCTTCAGACAGGGGGCGTCGGGAACATTCAGTACTTC
TRBJ2-7 TRBV6-6 TRBD1 NA CASRGDRDSYSYEQYF TGTGCCAGCAGGGGCGATAGGGACAGCTACTCCTACGAGCAGTACTTC
TRBJ2-5 TRBV5-6 NA NA CASSLVQNQETQYF TGTGCCAGCAGCTTGGTCCAGAACCAAGAGACCCAGTACTTC
TRBJ2-7 TRBV11-2 NA few CASSPGYIGEQYF TGTGCCAGCAGCCCGGGGTATATCGGCGAGCAGTACTTC
TRBJ1-5 TRBV6-5 NA few CASSAGVGNQPQHF TGTGCCAGCAGTGCAGGGGTTGGCAATCAGCCCCAGCATTTT
TRBJ2-7 TRBV5-6 TRBD1 NA CASSSPGTAAYEQYF TGTGCCAGCAGCTCCCCCGGGACAGCAGCCTACGAGCAGTACTTC
TRBJ2-1 TRBV18 TRBD2 NA CASSPGQGLGTEQFF TGTGCCAGCTCACCGGGCCAGGGACTAGGTACTGAGCAGTTCTTC
TRBJ1-1 TRBV4-2 NA NA CASSQGGQAEAFF TGTGCCAGCAGCCAAGGGGGCCAAGCTGAAGCTTTCTTT
TRBJ2-3 TRBV28 TRBD1 NA CASSFSRGPGDTQYF TGTGCCAGCAGTTTCAGCAGGGGGCCGGGAGATACGCAGTATTTT
TRBJ2-5 TRBV30 TRBD1 NA CAWDRGGGQETQYF TGTGCCTGGGACAGGGGAGGAGGGCAAGAGACCCAGTACTTC
TRBJ2-7 TRBV2 NA NA CASSESSRPWEYF TGTGCCAGCAGTGAGAGCAGCAGGCCGTGGGAGTACTTC
TRBJ2-1 TRBV27 TRBD1 NA CASMSRRSTGYEQFF TGTGCCAGCATGTCGCGGCGGTCGACAGGGTATGAGCAGTTCTTC
TRBJ1-2 TRBV18 TRBD1 NA CASSPGQGYHGYTF TGTGCCAGCTCACCGGGACAGGGGTATCATGGCTACACCTTC
TRBJ2-7 TRBV27 NA many CASSSSGLSSYEQYF TGTGCCAGCAGTTCGAGCGGATTGAGCTCCTACGAGCAGTACTTC
TRBJ2-7 TRBV23-1 NA NA CAIHYEQYF TGCGCCATTCACTACGAGCAGTACTTC
TRBJ2-7 TRBV6-1 TRBD2 NA CASSEVALAGLYEQYF TGTGCCAGCAGTGAAGTGGCCTTAGCGGGGCTCTACGAGCAGTACTTC
TRBJ2-7 TRBV9 TRBD2 NA CASSVAGTSGRVYEQYF TGTGCCAGCAGCGTCGCTGGGACTAGCGGGAGGGTATACGAGCAGTACTTC
TRBJ1-2 TRBV6-1 NA NA CASSGGGLYGYTF TGTGCCAGCAGTGGGGGTGGACTCTATGGCTACACCTTC
TRBJ2-3 TRBV5-1 NA NA CASSPAGPDTQYF TGCGCCAGCAGCCCCGCAGGGCCAGATACGCAGTATTTT
TRBJ1-5 TRBV18 TRBD1 NA CASSPRQGDQPQHF TGTGCCAGCTCACCACGACAGGGGGATCAGCCCCAGCATTTT
TRBJ2-5 TRBV2 NA NA CASSEGIGGGIIETQYF TGTGCCAGCAGTGAAGGAATAGGGGGGGGAATAATAGAGACCCAGTACTTC
TRBJ2-7 TRBV6-6 NA NA CASSYGGGSYEQYF TGTGCCAGCAGTTACGGAGGGGGCTCGTACGAGCAGTACTTC
TRBJ1-4 TRBV5-4 NA once CASSSWGEEKLFF TGTGCCAGCAGCTCCTGGGGAGAGGAAAAACTGTTTTTT